A single sample is the source of the 5 T cell receptor beta chains below, sequenced in a study of blood T cell repertoires in COVID-19. Profiling relied on immunoSEQ multiplex PCR, and the TCRdb table lists in-frame clones only, not all of them. Of around 370,000 clones listed, around 87% are singletons. The material sequenced was peripheral blood. Source of these receptors: a woman aged 45-65 years with COVID-19, enrolled during active disease.

This chain connects TRBV6-2 or TRBV6-3 to TRBJ2-1, with 9 bases fitting TRBD2. Germline-derived CDR1 and CDR2 are MNHEY and SVGEGT. V lost 2 bases to trimming and J lost 6 bases; unmatched junction nucleotides: 8. CDR3 length equals 16 residues. CDR3 in DNA: TGTGCCAGCAGTTACCTGGTAGCGGGAGACTTCAATGAGCAGTTCTTC. Amino acid sequence: CASSYLVAGDFNEQFF.

The gene calls are TRBV18 and TRBJ2-3; D may be TRBD1 (6 bases). Germline V CDR1 and CDR2: KGHSH, LQKENI. The CDR3 spans 14 residues. Trimming shortened V by 3 bases and J by 2 bases, and 9 bases separated the two germline ends. CDR3 DNA sequence: TGTGCCAGCTCACCCCGGGACAACACAGATACGCAGTATTTT. The encoded protein is CASSPRDNTDTQYF.

The chain links TRBV18 to TRBJ2-5; 14 bases are shared with TRBD2. The V and J ends lost 6 bases and 4 bases, in that order; junction bases with no gene match: 10. The CDR3 has 17 amino acids. Germline values: CDR1 KGHSH, CDR2 LQKENI. This chain's CDR3 is CASSPGTSGSRRETQYF. The CDR3 DNA reads as TGTGCCAGCTCTCCAGGGACTAGCGGGAGCCGGCGAGAGACCCAGTACTTC. The whole variable domain, remainder taken from reference TRBV18 and TRBJ2-5, is NAGVMQNPRHLVRRRGQEARLRCSPMKGHSHVYWYRQLPEEGLKFMVYLQKENIIDESGMPKERFSAEFPKEGPSILRIQQVVRGDSAAYFCASSPGTSGSRRETQYFGPGTRLLVL.

The V and J genes are TRBV6-5 and TRBJ1-1; D possibly corresponds to TRBD1 (5 bases). The CDR3 length is 13 residues. CDR1 and CDR2 (germline): MNHEY, SVGAGI. V shed 2 bases and J shed 4 bases, with 8 bases lying between them. The CDR3 protein is CASSYDSITEAFF. CDR3 sequence (DNA): TGTGCCAGCAGTTACGACAGTATCACTGAAGCTTTCTTT.

This chain connects TRBV24-1 to TRBJ2-7; D gene uncertain. The V and J ends lost 4 bases and 1 base respectively, with 10 bases between them. Germline-derived CDR1 and CDR2 are KGHDR and SFDVKD. There are 14 residues in the CDR3. CDR3 loop: CATSDRVGSYEQYF. In DNA, the CDR3 is TGTGCCACCAGTGACCGGGTTGGATCCTACGAGCAGTACTTC.